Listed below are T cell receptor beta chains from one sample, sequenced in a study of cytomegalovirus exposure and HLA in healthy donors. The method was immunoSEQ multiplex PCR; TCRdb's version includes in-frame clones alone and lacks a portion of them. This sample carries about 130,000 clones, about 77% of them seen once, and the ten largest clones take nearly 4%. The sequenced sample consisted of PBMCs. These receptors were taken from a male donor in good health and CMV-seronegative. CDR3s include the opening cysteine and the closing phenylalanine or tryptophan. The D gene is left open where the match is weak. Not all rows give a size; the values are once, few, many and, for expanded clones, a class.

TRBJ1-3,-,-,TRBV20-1,CSAPRGNTIYF,TGCAGTGCTCCTAGGGGAAACACCATATATTTT
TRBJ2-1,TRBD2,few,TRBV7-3,CASSSSPLAEMEQFF,TGTGCCAGCAGCTCCAGCCCCCTAGCGGAGATGGAGCAGTTCTTC
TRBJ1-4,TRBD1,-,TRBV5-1,CASSSKTGGDNEKLFF,TGCGCCAGCAGCTCCAAAACAGGGGGTGATAATGAAAAACTGTTTTTT
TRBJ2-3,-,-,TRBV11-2,CASHYPAADTQYF,TGTGCCAGCCATTACCCGGCGGCAGATACGCAGTATTTT
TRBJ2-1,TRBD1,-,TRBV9,CASSTGTVIPPYNEQFF,TGTGCCAGCAGCACCGGGACAGTCATACCACCCTACAATGAGCAGTTCTTC
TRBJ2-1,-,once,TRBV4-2,CASSQWEAGEQFF,TGTGCCAGCAGCCAATGGGAAGCGGGTGAGCAGTTCTTC
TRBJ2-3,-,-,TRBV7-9,CASKEGAGGSTDTQYF,TGTGCCAGCAAGGAAGGCGCCGGGGGAAGCACAGATACGCAGTATTTT
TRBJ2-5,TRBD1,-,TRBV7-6,CASSTNRGRQETQYF,TGTGCCAGCAGCACCAACAGGGGGCGCCAAGAGACCCAGTACTTC
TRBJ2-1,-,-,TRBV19,CASSPRTSGYEQFF,TGTGCCAGTAGTCCGAGGACCAGCGGGTATGAGCAGTTCTTC
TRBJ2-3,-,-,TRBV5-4,CASSLAGLYTDTQYF,TGTGCCAGCAGCTTGGCCGGACTGTACACAGATACGCAGTATTTT
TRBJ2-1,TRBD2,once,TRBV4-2,CASSQKRGNEQFF,TGTGCCAGCAGCCAAAAGCGGGGCAATGAGCAGTTCTTC
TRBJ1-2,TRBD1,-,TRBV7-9,CASSPGTGGRGDYGYTF,TGTGCCAGCAGCCCAGGGACAGGGGGCAGGGGGGACTATGGCTACACCTTC
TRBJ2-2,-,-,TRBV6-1,CASMRGTSNTGELFF,TGTGCCAGCATGAGGGGGACATCGAACACCGGGGAGCTGTTTTTT
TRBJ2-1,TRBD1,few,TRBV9,CASSVGGTGPNEQFF,TGTGCCAGCAGCGTAGGGGGGACAGGCCCCAATGAGCAGTTCTTC
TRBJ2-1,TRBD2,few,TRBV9,CASSARGTSGYNEQFF,TGTGCCAGCAGCGCGAGGGGGACTAGCGGTTACAATGAGCAGTTCTTC
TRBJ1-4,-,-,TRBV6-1,CASSGEWTTNEKLFF,TGTGCCAGCAGCGGGGAATGGACAACTAATGAAAAACTGTTTTTT
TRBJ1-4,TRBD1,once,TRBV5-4,CATRQGANEKLFF,TGTGCCACTCGACAGGGGGCGAATGAAAAACTGTTTTTT
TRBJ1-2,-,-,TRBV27,CASSRWSTTFSYGYTF,TGTGCCAGCAGTCGCTGGTCGACTACTTTCTCATATGGCTACACCTTC
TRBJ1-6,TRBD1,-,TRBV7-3,CASSRLTRDRGHSPLHF,TGTGCCAGCAGTCGGTTAACCCGGGACAGGGGGCACTCACCCCTCCACTTT
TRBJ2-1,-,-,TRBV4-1,CASSLDSPEQFF,TGCGCCAGCAGCCTGGACAGTCCTGAGCAGTTCTTC
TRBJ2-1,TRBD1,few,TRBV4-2,CASSQGQGYYNEQFF,TGTGCCAGCAGCCAAGGACAGGGATATTACAATGAGCAGTTCTTC
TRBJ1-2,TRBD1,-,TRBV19,CASTSDRFKGYTF,TGTGCCAGTACCTCGGACAGGTTTAAAGGCTACACCTTC
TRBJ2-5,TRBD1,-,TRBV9,CASSQGHRGEETQYF,TGTGCCAGCAGCCAAGGCCACAGGGGGGAAGAGACCCAGTACTTC
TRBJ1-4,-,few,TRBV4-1,CASSQSPGANEKLFF,TGCGCCAGCAGCCAAAGTCCAGGGGCTAATGAAAAACTGTTTTTT
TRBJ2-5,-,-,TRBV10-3,CAISATGLVQETQYF,TGTGCCATCAGTGCGACTGGACTTGTACAAGAGACCCAGTACTTC
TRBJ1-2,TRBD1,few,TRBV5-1,CASSRRQGTDYGYTF,TGCGCCAGCAGCAGACGACAGGGGACAGACTATGGCTACACCTTC
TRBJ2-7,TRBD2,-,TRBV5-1,CASRMGLAGTYEQYF,TGCGCCAGCAGAATGGGACTAGCGGGCACCTACGAGCAGTACTTC
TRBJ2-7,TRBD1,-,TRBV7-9,CASSSPRQGAYEQYF,TGTGCCAGCAGCTCTCCGAGACAGGGAGCCTACGAGCAGTACTTC
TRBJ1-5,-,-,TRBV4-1,CASSQDGGNNQPQHF,TGCGCCAGCAGCCAAGATGGGGGGAACAATCAGCCCCAGCATTTT
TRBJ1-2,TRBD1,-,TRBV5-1,CASSLVGQGPSNYGYTF,TGCGCCAGCAGCTTGGTGGGACAGGGGCCTTCTAACTATGGCTACACCTTC